Presented here are 21 T cell receptor beta chains from one specimen sequenced in a study of blood T cell repertoires in COVID-19. Sequencing used immunoSEQ multiplex PCR; TCRdb keeps in-frame clones, though not all of them. The data contain roughly 160,000 clones, 85% to 90% of them singletons. Sequencing was carried out using peripheral blood. The source of these receptors is a woman between 65 and 79 years old with COVID-19, enrolled during active disease.

This clone has just one count. The same CDR3 also results from other DNA sequences found in this sample. The chain recombines TRBV28 with TRBJ1-1, with D perhaps TRBD1 (6 bases). V gave up 5 bases and J gave up 5 bases, with 18 bases separating them. The CDR3 contains 15 residues. Germline V CDR1 and CDR2: MDHEN, SYDVKM. DNA of the CDR3: TGTGCCAGCAGTCCGCCACAGGGAGTAGGGACTGAAGCTTTCTTT. Translation: CASSPPQGVGTEAFF.

The chain recombines TRBV28 with TRBJ1-1; 10 bases line up with TRBD1. V dropped 4 bases and J dropped 10; count of bases not matched to a gene: 9. This CDR3 comprises 14 residues. Germline CDR1 and CDR2: MDHEN and SYDVKM. The CDR3 DNA sequence: TGTGCCAGCAGTTCACCCGACAGGGGGCTGATAGCTTTCTTT. Translation: CASSSPDRGLIAFF.

V and J are TRBV23-1 and TRBJ1-2; D unresolved. TRBV23-1 falls under the ORF class, with uncertain function. Trimming shortened V by 4 bases and J by 0 bases, and 9 bases separated the two germline ends. The CDR3 runs to 14 residues. CDR3 loop: CASSPRTTNYGYTF. The DNA of the CDR3 is TGCGCCAGCAGTCCCAGGACTACTAACTATGGCTACACCTTC.

The chain employs TRBV29-1 and TRBJ1-5; TRBD1 matches at 8 bases. CDR3 length: 13 residues. The junction had 8 bases not matched to a gene; V was cut back by 7 bases and J by 6 bases. Germline V lookup: CDR1 SQVTM, CDR2 ANQGSEA. As DNA, the CDR3 is TGCAGCGCGAGGACAGGGCTTAGTCAGCCCCAGCATTTT. This sequence encodes CSARTGLSQPQHF.

The rearrangement links TRBV5-4 to TRBJ1-1, with no clear D. CDR3 length: 15 amino acids. Germline V CDR1 and CDR2: SGHNT, YYREEE (reference sequence). The V and J ends lost 3 bases and 1 base respectively, with 13 bases between them. The CDR3: CASSSPLQENTEAFF. CDR3 bases: TGTGCCAGCAGCTCTCCCTTGCAGGAGAACACTGAAGCTTTCTTT.

J is TRBJ1-4 and V is TRBV15; TRBD1 is a possible D gene (5 bases). This CDR3 spans 16 amino acids. Trimming left V 7 bases short and J 4 bases short, with 19 bases between. The germline V gene encodes CDR1 LNHNV and CDR2 YYDKDF (reference sequence). The CDR3 here is CATTRRMGGDNEKLFF. CDR3 in DNA: TGTGCCACCACCCGAAGGATGGGGGGAGATAATGAAAAACTGTTTTTT.

This sequence joins TRBV3-1 (or the pseudogene TRBV3-2) and TRBJ2-7; 10 nucleotides align to TRBD1. Germline trimming cut 6 bases from V and 5 bases from J; bases unmatched to any gene: 4. Germline V gene data show CDR1 as LGHDT and CDR2 as YNNKEL (reference sequence). The CDR3 length is 13 residues. Here the CDR3 reads CASRQGQGHEQYF. CDR3 sequence (DNA): TGTGCCAGCAGGCAGGGACAGGGGCACGAGCAGTACTTC.

J is TRBJ2-1 and V is TRBV19; D is perhaps TRBD1 (6 bases). Trimming stripped 3 bases from V and 7 bases from J, with 7 bases between. Germline V lookup: CDR1 LNHDA, CDR2 SQIVND (reference sequence). The CDR3 runs to 12 residues. CDR3 protein: CASSIQGNEQFF. The DNA of the CDR3 is TGTGCCAGTAGTATCCAGGGGAATGAGCAGTTCTTC.

The chain employs TRBV7-8 and TRBJ1-2, with a tentative D call TRBD1 (6 bases). Germline V gives CDR1 SGHVS, CDR2 FQNEAQ. The V and J ends lost 1 base and 2 bases respectively, with 11 bases between them. This CDR3 comprises 15 residues. CDR3: CASSLVGQQNYGYTF. CDR3 nucleotides: TGTGCCAGCAGCTTAGTCGGACAGCAAAACTATGGCTACACCTTC.

The chain uses TRBV5-1 and TRBJ2-1; 7 bases are a match to TRBD1. The trim removed 4 bases at V and 9 bases at J, leaving 7 bases unmatched. The CDR3 extends over 13 amino acids. The germline V gene encodes CDR1 SGHRS and CDR2 YFSETQ. Here the CDR3 DNA reads TGCGCCAGCAGCATCCCACAGGGGATTGAGCAGTTCTTC. Translated, it gives CASSIPQGIEQFF.

This sequence joins TRBV5-1 and TRBJ1-1; no clear D. With 3 bases removed from V and 1 base from J, the gap between germline ends came to 13 bases. The CDR3 totals 15 residues. Germline values: CDR1 SGHRS, CDR2 YFSETQ. CDR3: CASSSVISGNTEAFF. The CDR3 nucleotides read TGCGCCAGCAGCTCCGTTATCAGCGGGAACACTGAAGCTTTCTTT.

The J gene is TRBJ2-5, the V gene TRBV19; 10 bases agree with TRBD2. CDR3 size: 17 residues. Losses at the gene ends were 4 bases for V and 0 bases for J; bases not matched to a gene: 8. Germline lookup yields CDR1 LNHDA and CDR2 SQIVND (reference sequence). CDR3 DNA: TGTGCCAGTAGTACCAGGACTAGCGGCATGTACCAAGAGACCCAGTACTTC. It codes for CASSTRTSGMYQETQYF.

This rearrangement joins TRBV6-6 to TRBJ1-1; TRBD1 matches at 11 bases. The trim removed 4 bases at V and 4 bases at J, leaving 8 bases unmatched. This CDR3 is built from 16 residues. In germline, CDR1 is MNHNY, CDR2 SVGAGI (reference sequence). Here the CDR3 DNA reads TGTGCCAGCAGTTTCCGGGACAGGGGGTATGTCACTGAAGCTTTCTTT. As protein: CASSFRDRGYVTEAFF.

This clone was found a few times. The chain employs TRBV5-1 and TRBJ2-1; 10 nucleotides align to TRBD2. Germline CDR1 reads SGHRS; CDR2 reads YFSETQ. J gave up 5 bases and V 0 bases, and 8 bases lay outside the gene matches. CDR3 size: 17 residues. CDR3 nucleotide sequence: TGCGCCAGCAGCTTGGCCTTTCGGACTAGCGGAAACAATGAGCAGTTCTTC. This gives the protein CASSLAFRTSGNNEQFF.

This clone occurred once. The chain links TRBV19 to TRBJ1-5, with 12 bases fitting TRBD1. V was pared by 5 bases and J by 7 bases, with 12 bases of the junction left unmatched. The CDR3 has 17 amino acids. CDR1 and CDR2 (germline): LNHDA, SQIVND (reference sequence). DNA of the CDR3: TGTGCCAGTAGTGTGTCCGGGACAGGGGGCTCGAGGCAGCCCCAGCATTTT. Protein: CASSVSGTGGSRQPQHF. Full variable domain (remainder filled in from reference TRBV19 and TRBJ1-5): DGGITQSPKYLFRKEGQNVTLSCEQNLNHDAMYWYRQDPGQGLRLIYYSQIVNDFQKGDIAEGYSVSREKKESFPLTVTSAQKNPTAFYLCASSVSGTGGSRQPQHFGDGTRLSIL.

The J gene is TRBJ2-5, the V gene TRBV9; no clear D gene. Germline values: CDR1 SGDLS, CDR2 YYNGEE. V lost 2 bases and J 4 bases, leaving 6 bases between the germline ends. The CDR3 extends over 12 amino acids. The CDR3 DNA reads TGTGCCAGCAGCGTGTCCCTAGAGACCCAGTACTTC. Protein: CASSVSLETQYF.

This chain joins TRBV28 and TRBJ2-7; D may be TRBD1 (6 bases). Germline V gene data show CDR1 as MDHEN and CDR2 as SYDVKM. This CDR3 contains 13 residues. The V end lost 6 bases, the J end lost 4 bases, and 13 bases lay between the germline ends. The CDR3 region has the DNA TGTGCCAGCAGACCGCAGGGGACGTACGAGCAGTACTTC. Its translation: CASRPQGTYEQYF.

The J gene is TRBJ2-7, the V gene TRBV30; a weak D match, TRBD1 (5 bases). The CDR3 spans 14 residues. Germline CDR1 is GTSNPN and CDR2 is SVGIG (reference sequence). The V end lost 2 bases, the J end lost 3 bases, and 14 bases lay between the germline ends. Here the CDR3 DNA reads TGTGCCTGGAGTCCCAGGGCCCTCCTCTACGAGCAGTACTTC. Amino acids: CAWSPRALLYEQYF.

This clone turned up a few times. This rearrangement joins TRBV5-1 to TRBJ1-1, with D possibly being TRBD1 (5 bases). Germline V CDR1 and CDR2: SGHRS, YFSETQ. The ends were cut back, 4 bases at V and 0 bases at J, with 31 bases in the middle. The CDR3 extends over 21 amino acids. CDR3 sequence reads: CASSPDPGSPGFRAMNTEAFF. DNA of the CDR3: TGCGCCAGCAGCCCCGATCCCGGTTCCCCAGGGTTTAGGGCGATGAACACTGAAGCTTTCTTT.

The count of this clone is one. The CDR3 DNA is TGTGCCATCAGTGCGGGCGCGGGGGGGCCCCCAGATACGCAGTATTTT. It translates to CAISAGAGGPPDTQYF. V and J are TRBV10-3 and TRBJ2-3, with 9 bases that match TRBD2. Trimming took 4 bases from V and 4 from J; bases not matched to a gene: 9. Germline V gives CDR1 ENHRY, CDR2 SYGVKD. The CDR3 runs 16 residues.

This clone showed up just a few times. The chain links TRBV11-2 to TRBJ1-5; no firm D call. The CDR3 runs 15 residues. Trimming removed 3 bases from V and 6 bases from J, with 15 bases in between. CDR1 is SGHAT and CDR2 is FQNNGV in the germline V gene. The CDR3: CASSFSGGEAQPQHF. The CDR3 nucleotides are TGTGCCAGCAGCTTTTCCGGAGGTGAGGCTCAGCCCCAGCATTTT.